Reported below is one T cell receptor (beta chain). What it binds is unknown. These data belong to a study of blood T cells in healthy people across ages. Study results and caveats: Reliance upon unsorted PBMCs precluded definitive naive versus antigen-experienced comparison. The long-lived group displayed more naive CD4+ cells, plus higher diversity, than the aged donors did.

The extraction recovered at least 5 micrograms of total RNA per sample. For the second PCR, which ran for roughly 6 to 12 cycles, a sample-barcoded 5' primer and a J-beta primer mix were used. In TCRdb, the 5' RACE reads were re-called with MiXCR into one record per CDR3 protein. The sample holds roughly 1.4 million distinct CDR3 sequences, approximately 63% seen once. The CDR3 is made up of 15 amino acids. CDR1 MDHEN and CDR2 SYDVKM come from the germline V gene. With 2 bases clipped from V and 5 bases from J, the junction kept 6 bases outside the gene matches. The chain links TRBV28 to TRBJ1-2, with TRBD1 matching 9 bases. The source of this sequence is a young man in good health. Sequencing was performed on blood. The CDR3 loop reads CASSLRDREWYGYTF. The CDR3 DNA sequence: TGTGCCAGCAGTTTAAGGGACAGGGAATGGTATGGCTACACCTTC.